The 15 T cell receptor beta chains given below trace back to one sample, sequenced in a study of blood T cell repertoires in COVID-19. The repertoire was sequenced with immunoSEQ multiplex PCR; TCRdb's copy has only in-frame clones and lacks some. The sample shows some 190,000 clones, approximately 80% of them seen only once. Source material: peripheral blood. All receptors derive from a woman older than 75 with COVID-19, enrolled during active disease.

There are a few counts of this clone. V and J are TRBV3-1 (or the pseudogene TRBV3-2) and TRBJ1-4; no reliable D call. V dropped 5 bases and J dropped 3 bases, with 10 bases sitting between them. Germline V gene lookup returns CDR1 LGHDT and CDR2 YNNKEL (reference sequence). The CDR3 extends over 14 amino acids. CDR3 coding DNA: TGTGCCAGCAGCAAAGGCGGGGCTAATGAAAAACTGTTTTTT. Translated: CASSKGGANEKLFF.

This chain uses TRBV6-5 with TRBJ1-2, with TRBD1 matching over 9 bases. The CDR3 spans 16 residues. The V gene's germline CDR1 is MNHEY and CDR2 SVGAGI. With V trimmed by 4 bases and J by 2 bases, 8 bases remained unmatched. CDR3 in amino acids: CASSSSGGTGNYGYTF. In DNA, the CDR3 is TGTGCCAGCAGTTCGTCGGGTGGGACAGGGAACTATGGCTACACCTTC.

The rearrangement links TRBV28 to TRBJ1-5; D possibly corresponds to TRBD1 (5 bases). The ends were cut back, 8 bases at V and 11 bases at J, with 19 bases in the middle. Germline CDR1 reads MDHEN; CDR2 reads SYDVKM. This CDR3 has 13 amino acids. The CDR3 bases are TGTGCCAGCCGCCCCGGGGCTCGCGGGGCCCAGCATTTT. Its translation: CASRPGARGAQHF.

There are a few counts of this clone. The chain combines TRBV6-1 with TRBJ2-1; D possibly corresponds to TRBD1 (5 bases). Trimming stripped 2 bases from V and 4 bases from J, with 21 bases between. CDR3 length: 18 amino acids. Germline V lookup: CDR1 MNHNS, CDR2 SASEGT. CDR3 sequence reads: CASSEQGLGPSRYNEQFF. The DNA of the CDR3 is TGTGCCAGCAGTGAACAAGGCTTGGGGCCCTCACGTTACAATGAGCAGTTCTTC.

In nucleotides, the CDR3 is TGCGCCAGCAGCCCACTAGCGGGAGGGCCGGGGGAGCAGTACTTC. Translated, it gives CASSPLAGGPGEQYF. J is TRBJ2-7 and V is TRBV5-1, with 13 bases identical to TRBD2. This CDR3 region has 15 residues. CDR1 is SGHRS, CDR2 YFSETQ, per germline. Trimming cost V 4 bases and J 7 bases; bases outside gene matches: 8.

The V call is TRBV6-5, the J call TRBJ2-1; no definite D call. This CDR3 has 14 amino acids. Per the germline V gene, CDR1 is MNHEY and CDR2 is SVGAGI. Trimming removed 0 bases at V and 7 bases at J, with 10 bases between. CDR3 loop: CASSYSPEANEQFF. The CDR3 nucleotides are TGTGCCAGCAGTTACTCACCGGAAGCGAATGAGCAGTTCTTC.

The chain links TRBV11-2 to TRBJ2-1, with TRBD2 matching over 11 bases. V trimming: 5 bases; J trimming: 4 bases; junction bases outside the gene matches: 4. The CDR3 covers 15 residues. CDR1 and CDR2 from the germline V gene are SGHAT and FQNNGV. CDR3 bases: TGTGCCAGCAGCCTTAGCGGGGGGGGGTACAATGAGCAGTTCTTC. Translation gives CASSLSGGGYNEQFF. The variable domain in full, completed from reference TRBV11-2 and TRBJ2-1, reads EAGVAQSPRYKIIEKRQSVAFWCNPISGHATLYWYQQILGQGPKLLIQFQNNGVVDDSQLPKDRFSAERLKGVDSTLKIQPAKLEDSAVYLCASSLSGGGYNEQFFGPGTRLTVL.

The gene calls are TRBV14 and TRBJ1-1; TRBD1 agrees at 7 bases. The CDR3 is 15 residues long. J lost 4 bases, V lost 2 bases, and 7 bases had no gene match. Germline V gene sequence: CDR1 SGHDN, CDR2 FVKESK. The CDR3 protein is CASSQNRGRGTEAFF. The CDR3 nucleotides are TGTGCCAGCAGCCAAAACAGGGGAAGAGGCACTGAAGCTTTCTTT.

The chain links TRBV5-1 to TRBJ2-1; 12 nucleotides match TRBD2. The germline V gene has CDR1 SGHRS and CDR2 YFSETQ. V was pared by 3 bases and J by 9 bases, with 10 bases of the junction left unmatched. The CDR3 has 16 residues. The CDR3 nucleotides are TGCGCCAGCAGCTCAACAAGACTAGCGGGAGACGCTGAGCAGTTCTTC. Translating it yields CASSSTRLAGDAEQFF.

V and J are TRBV7-9 and TRBJ1-5, with a weak D call TRBD1 (5 bases). V lost 3 bases to trimming and J lost 9 bases, with 12 bases between them. CDR1 is SEHNR, CDR2 FQNEAQ, per germline (reference sequence). This CDR3 contains 13 residues. CDR3: CASSLGGERPQHF. The CDR3 bases are TGTGCCAGCAGCTTGGGGGGGGAGCGGCCCCAGCATTTT. Drawing the rest from reference TRBV7-9 and TRBJ1-5, the complete variable domain is DTGVSQNPRHKITKRGQNVTFRCDPISEHNRLYWYRQTLGQGPEFLTYFQNEAQLEKSRLLSDRFSAERPKGSFSTLEIQRTEQGDSAMYLCASSLGGERPQHFGDGTRLSIL.

V is TRBV28 and J is TRBJ2-7; 10 nucleotides line up with TRBD2. With 5 bases clipped from V and 2 bases from J, the junction kept 3 bases outside the gene matches. The germline gives CDR1 MDHEN, CDR2 SYDVKM. The CDR3 has 14 residues. The CDR3 bases are TGTGCCAGCAGTAAAGCGGGAGGGCCCTACGAGCAGTACTTC. Amino acids: CASSKAGGPYEQYF.

The chain couples TRBV15 to TRBJ2-5, with 10 bases aligning to TRBD2. CDR1 is LNHNV, CDR2 YYDKDF, per germline (reference sequence). J lost 5 bases, V lost 11 bases, and 8 bases had no gene match. CDR3 size: 13 residues. CDR3 DNA sequence: TGTGCCGCTTCCCTAGCGGGGGCGGAGACCCAGTACTTC. Its protein is CAASLAGAETQYF. The full variable domain, completed using reference TRBV15 and TRBJ2-5, is DAMVIQNPRYQVTQFGKPVTLSCSQTLNHNVMYWYQQKSSQAPKLLFHYYDKDFNNEADTPDNFQSRRPNTSFCFLDIRSPGLGDTAMYLCAASLAGAETQYFGPGTRLLVL.

The rearrangement uses TRBV10-3 and TRBJ2-3; D may be TRBD1 (5 bases). CDR1 and CDR2 (germline): ENHRY, SYGVKD. Trimming left V 6 bases short and J 2 bases short, with 12 bases between. The CDR3 runs 14 residues. CDR3 nucleotide sequence: TGTGCCATCAGACCGACAGACCTCACAGATACGCAGTATTTT. Its translation: CAIRPTDLTDTQYF.

V usage is TRBV11-2 and J usage is TRBJ2-3; maybe TRBD2 (5 bases). Trimming left V 1 base short and J 4 bases short, with 12 bases between. The CDR3 contains 15 residues. Per germline, CDR1 SGHAT and CDR2 FQNNGV. The CDR3 DNA is TGTGCCAGCAGCTTAGGGTTCGGGGTTGCAGATACGCAGTATTTT. Protein sequence: CASSLGFGVADTQYF.

This clone has a single count. The rearrangement joins TRBV19 to TRBJ1-1, with D possibly matching TRBD1 (5 bases). The germline V gene encodes CDR1 LNHDA and CDR2 SQIVND (reference sequence). The V end lost 6 bases, the J end lost 10 bases, and 18 bases lay between the germline ends. CDR3 size: 13 residues. The CDR3 DNA follows: TGTGCCAGTAGCAGTTCGACAGTTTCGAGAGCTTTCTTT. Its protein product is CASSSSTVSRAFF.